A single T cell receptor beta chain is shown here with its context. Clones were read by immunoSEQ multiplex PCR, and TCRdb kept only the in-frame ones, dropping some. The sample records fewer than 100,000 clones, approximately 87% being singletons. The sample originates from a study of blood T cell repertoires in COVID-19. The sequencing input was peripheral blood. The source is a man older than 75 in a cohort sampled during active COVID-19.

Written as DNA, the CDR3 is TGTGCCAGTAGTAGCAGGGCCGACACAGATACGCAGTATTTT. This translates into CASSSRADTDTQYF. The gene calls are TRBV19 and TRBJ2-3; D is possibly TRBD1 (5 bases). The V and J ends lost 4 bases and 2 bases respectively, with 10 bases between them. Germline V CDR1 and CDR2: LNHDA, SQIVND (reference sequence). The CDR3 contains 14 residues.